The clone carrying this TCR beta chain was seen a few times. The antigen is undetermined. The data stem from a study of shared clonotypes between healthy human individuals. With 3 bases clipped from V and 4 bases from J, the junction kept 12 bases outside the gene matches. CDR3 length: 17 residues. Germline V gene data show CDR1 as LGHNA and CDR2 as YSLEER. The protocol was immunoSEQ multiplex PCR, while the TCRdb copy is restricted to in-frame clones and leaves out a portion. The table shows around 200,000 clones, with over 50% occurring only once. Study-level findings and limits: Represented genetic and exposure-history diversity was restricted by having few donors. Against clonotypes common to all four donors, non-shared ones had lower generation probabilities.

The chain recombines TRBV4-3 with TRBJ1-2, with 9 bases identical to TRBD1. This receptor was obtained from a man in his thirties or forties in good health. Sequencing input: memory CD4+ T cells sorted from blood. Described subset: CD45RA-negative fraction. The CDR3 nucleotides are TGCGCCAGCAGCCACGCCCGGGGACAGGGAGATGTCTATGGCTACACCTTC. The encoded protein is CASSHARGQGDVYGYTF.